This paragraph reports one TCR beta chain. The germline V and J ends were trimmed by 3 bases and 6 bases, with 13 bases remaining between them. The CDR3 loop spans 14 amino acids. Germline V gives CDR1 SNHLY, CDR2 FYNNEI. These data belong to a study of blood T cell repertoires in COVID-19. Study-wide context: Material from acute and convalescent COVID-19 was sourced from the United States, Italy and Spain.

Under the authors' procedure: Estimation of nucleated cell counts relied on the amplification of reference gene primers. Assay used: immunoSEQ multiplex PCR; TCRdb lists only in-frame clones, some missing. The DNA was the basis for D and trimming; V, J and clone size are from that table. The sample yields roughly 100,000 clones, around 79% seen once. The chain carries TRBV2 and TRBJ2-3, with TRBD2 as a possible D gene (5 bases). Sequencing was carried out using peripheral blood. This sequence was found in a woman older than 75 with acute or convalescent COVID-19. This CDR3 is CASSELVRRDTQYF. CDR3 DNA sequence: TGTGCCAGCAGTGAGCTTGTTCGGAGGGATACGCAGTATTTT.